This T cell receptor (beta chain) was sequenced in a study of T-cell memory formation after mild COVID-19 (dated by TCRdb to the early 2020s). The study in broad terms: Most TCR sequence clusters were specific to one of the two donors. Two young, previously healthy adult volunteers made up the cohort, one male and one female. T-cell clones expanding and contracting after mild COVID-19 in two donors were tracked by longitudinal TCRalpha and TCRbeta repertoire sequencing.

Findings and caveats that apply to the study as a whole: The study covered only a couple of mild cases, and larger cohorts including severe cases with pre-infection samples were considered necessary. Contracting CD4+ clones were found mainly in CM and EM memory subsets, while CD8+ clones were enriched in EMRA. Balanced CD4/CD8 phenotypes were observed for clones contracting from day 15 to 85, whereas a bias towards CD4+ was observed for a second wave of clones expanding from day 15 to 37. SARS-CoV-2 specificity was not confirmed for the second-wave clones peaking on day 37. The detection of some responding clones in pre-infection memory suggests that pre-existing cross-reactive memory T cells joined the SARS-CoV-2 response.

About this clonotype: Which antigen it targets is not known. No much larger clonotype is one base removed from it; base qualities were not supplied.

Between the V and J ends, shortened by 1 base and 9 bases respectively, the junction contains 16 bases. Via the germline V gene (reference sequence), CDR1 is DFQATT and CDR2 SNEGSKA. Inclusive of the bounding cysteine and phenylalanine, the CDR3 is 15 residues long. The CDR3 DNA has 45 bases and is translated from base 1. These reads were obtained on an Illumina NovaSeq 6000. Using 5'RACE with constant-segment primers, TCRalpha and TCRbeta cDNA libraries were constructed, with sample barcodes and unique molecular identifiers added in the process. RNA was extracted from every sample with Trizol reagent. Library amplification was performed in two PCR steps, and a second sample barcode and Illumina TruSeq adapters were introduced in the second step. Sequencing of the libraries was done on an Illumina NovaSeq, producing 2 x 150 bp paired-end reads. For the original study's pipeline: With migec v1.2.7, reads were demultiplexed and then collapsed into UMI-guided consensus sequences. With mixcr v2.1.11, UMI consensuses were aligned to TRA and TRB V and J templates and assembled into clonotypes. Clonotypes were classified as expanded or contracted when called significant by both edgeR and NoisET, with noise models trained on biological replicates. For edgeR calls, the thresholds were a false discovery rate-adjusted p below 0.01 and a log2 fold-change of 1. As an exploratory analysis of dynamics, PCA with hierarchical clustering was applied to max-normalized trajectories of the 1000 most abundant clonotypes. The CD4 or CD8 phenotype of responding clones was assigned using the separately sequenced CD4+ and CD8+ repertoires. TCRdb reprocessing: public reads trimmed at Q25 with fastp, clones called with MiXCR, in-frame beta chains kept. Duplicate CDR3 protein sequences are folded into a single record with the most common DNA and genes. TCRdb's processing, not the authors' own work, is the source of the V and J calls. The sample has around 190,000 distinct CDR3 sequences on record, about a fifth of them singletons. The top ten clonotypes cover roughly 3.7% of the sample.

Ficoll-Paque density gradient centrifugation was used to isolate PBMCs. Sequenced input: PBMCs or a T cell subset sorted from them (not recorded which). The TCR originated in a man between 18 and 29 years old who had mild COVID-19 (a few samples of this study predate the infection). The sample titles of this study are shuffled in the database, so cell type and time point are left out; the donor was told from shared clones. The chain employs TRBV20-1 and TRBJ1-6, and TRBD1 may be the D gene, going by 5 matching bases. The nucleotide sequence reads as follows: TGCAGTGCTAGAGTCCTGGGACGGGCCATTTCACCCCTCCACTTT. The translation is CSARVLGRAISPLHF.